Listed here are 19 T cell receptor beta chains from one sample, sequenced in a study of regulatory T cells in long-lasting Graves disease. Specified time point: newly diagnosed GD, antithyroid drugs for less than 3 months. Extracted PBMC RNA gave rise to the TCR library. CDR3-region Arm-PCR and iRepertoire HTBI primers produced the TCR beta libraries. MiXCR was run by TCRdb on the multiplex PCR reads, yielding one entry per CDR3 protein. The data show more than 450,000 distinct CDR3 sequences, about a sixth seen once. This sample also belongs to another study, concerning T cells in Graves' hyperthyroidism and ophthalmopathy.

The sample consisted of peripheral blood mononuclear cells (PBMCs), taken at new diagnosis, from a patient treated with antithyroid drugs. All receptors come from a man aged 35-49 years with Graves disease.

This clonotype came up many times. The rearrangement joins TRBV27 to TRBJ2-5; 7 bases align to TRBD1. Germline V gene data show CDR1 as MNHEY and CDR2 as SMNVEV (reference sequence). J gave up 2 bases and V 6 bases, and 3 bases lay outside the gene matches. The CDR3 sequence is 13 residues long. The CDR3 region is CASRPGQQETQYF. The CDR3 DNA reads as TGTGCCAGCAGACCGGGACAGCAAGAGACCCAGTACTTC.

The rearrangement uses TRBV19 and TRBJ1-5; D remains unclear. CDR3 length equals 13 residues. With 4 bases removed from V and 9 bases from J, the gap between germline ends came to 13 bases. Germline-derived CDR1 and CDR2 are LNHDA and SQIVND (reference sequence). The CDR3 DNA follows: TGTGCCAGTAGTACGGAAGATCGGGCGCCCCAGCATTTT. Encoded protein: CASSTEDRAPQHF.

The sample holds many counts of this clonotype. The chain employs TRBV20-1 and TRBJ2-5; 9 bases align to TRBD1. Unmatched junction bases numbered 6, after V lost 4 bases and J lost 3 bases. Germline values: CDR1 DFQATT, CDR2 SNEGSKA (reference sequence). There are 14 residues in the CDR3. CDR3 loop: CSAIPRTGEETQYF. The CDR3 coding sequence is TGCAGTGCTATCCCCCGGACAGGGGAAGAGACCCAGTACTTC.

This clonotype has ten or more counts. V usage is TRBV2 and J usage is TRBJ2-3; D perhaps matches TRBD1 (6 bases). There are 15 residues in the CDR3. Germline CDR1 SNHLY, CDR2 FYNNEI. Trimming stripped 0 bases from V and 5 bases from J, with 12 bases between. The CDR3 protein is CASSEADSQGDTQYF. The CDR3 DNA reads as TGTGCCAGCAGTGAAGCGGACAGCCAGGGAGATACGCAGTATTTT.

This clonotype was found many times. The chain combines TRBV24-1 with TRBJ1-2; D is unclear. The germline V gene has CDR1 KGHDR and CDR2 SFDVKD. The CDR3 length is 13 residues. The V end was cut by 4 bases, the J end by 7 bases, with 12 bases between. This CDR3 is CATSDPRNTGYTF. For the CDR3, the DNA is TGTGCCACCAGTGACCCCCGGAATACTGGCTACACCTTC.

This clonotype occurred a few times. The chain carries TRBV12-3 or TRBV12-4 and TRBJ2-7; TRBD2 matches 10 bases. The CDR3 is made up of 15 amino acids. The V and J ends lost 3 bases and 6 bases, in that order; junction bases with no gene match: 8. The CDR3 reads CASSFYRAGGPEQYF. CDR3 DNA sequence: TGTGCCAGCAGTTTTTACCGAGCGGGAGGGCCCGAGCAGTACTTC.

Regarding this clonotype: A much larger clone differs from this one at a single base, so this may be a read error. The chain joins TRBV3-1 to TRBJ2-7, with a tentative D call TRBD2 (6 bases). Trimming took off 0 bases at V and 2 bases at J, with 20 bases between the two ends. CDR1 is LGHDT, CDR2 YNNKEL, per germline (reference sequence). CDR3 length: 18 residues. Written as DNA, the CDR3 is TGTGCCAGCAGCCAAGACGAATTCCGCGGGACCGTAACCTACGAGCAGTACTTC. It yields the protein CASSQDEFRGTVTYEQYF.

As regards this clonotype: No conserved phenylalanine or tryptophan ends this CDR3, so it is likely a read error. The chain couples TRBV6-1 to TRBJ2-7; TRBD2 aligns across 9 bases. The germline V gene has CDR1 MNHNS and CDR2 SASEGT. After removal of 1 base from V and 6 bases from J, the junction contained 7 bases not matched to a gene. The CDR3 extends over 15 amino acids. DNA of the CDR3: TGTGCCAGCAGTGAAGGGGCGGGAGGGCCGTTCGAGCAGTACCTC. It codes for CASSEGAGGPFEQYL.

This clonotype was picked up a small number of times. The V gene is TRBV5-4, the J gene TRBJ2-5; TRBD2 matches at 11 bases. There are 17 residues in the CDR3. The ends lost 3 bases at V and 4 bases at J; junction bases unmatched: 11. Germline lookup yields CDR1 SGHNT and CDR2 YYREEE (reference sequence). The CDR3 here is CASSWTTSGSGRETQYF. The CDR3 DNA follows: TGTGCCAGCAGCTGGACAACTAGCGGGAGTGGTCGAGAGACCCAGTACTTC.

V gene TRBV12-3 or TRBV12-4 combines with J gene TRBJ1-6; D is perhaps TRBD1 (6 bases). The CDR3 loop spans 13 amino acids. V was pared by 6 bases and J by 10 bases, with 13 bases between. The DNA for the CDR3 is TGTGCCAGCAGAGGTACAGGGTTATCACCCCTCCACTTT. Its protein is CASRGTGLSPLHF.

The rearrangement links TRBV4-2 to TRBJ2-7, with TRBD1 identical over 7 bases. V dropped 4 bases and J dropped 2; count of bases not matched to a gene: 11. This CDR3 has 16 residues. Germline V gene sequence: CDR1 LGHNA, CDR2 YNFKEQ. For the CDR3, the DNA is TGTGCCAGCAGCCCGACCGGACAGGATGCACCCTACGAGCAGTACTTC. Translation: CASSPTGQDAPYEQYF.

V gene TRBV28 combines with J gene TRBJ2-5; 9 bases line up with TRBD1. This CDR3 has 15 residues. CDR1 and CDR2 (germline): MDHEN, SYDVKM. After removal of 4 bases from V and 4 bases from J, the junction contained 7 bases not matched to a gene. The CDR3 is CASSSQGALGETQYF. CDR3 sequence (DNA): TGTGCCAGCAGTTCACAGGGGGCGTTGGGAGAGACCCAGTACTTC.

This rearrangement joins TRBV12-3 or TRBV12-4 to TRBJ2-1; TRBD2 agrees at 9 bases. V trimming: 6 bases; J trimming: 7 bases; junction bases outside the gene matches: 10. CDR3 length equals 15 residues. CDR3 DNA: TGTGCCAGCAGCTATCCAGCGGGAGGCCGGAATGAGCAGTTCTTC. As protein: CASSYPAGGRNEQFF.

This clonotype has more than one count but fewer than ten. The gene calls are TRBV5-4 and TRBJ2-3; D unclear. The length of the CDR3 is 13 residues. The V gene's germline CDR1 is SGHNT and CDR2 YYREEE (reference sequence). Trimming stripped 5 bases from V and 4 bases from J, with 11 bases between. The CDR3 protein is CASSLVSADTQYF. In DNA, the CDR3 is TGTGCCAGCAGTTTAGTTTCAGCAGATACGCAGTATTTT.

This clonotype has a count of ten or more. The chain combines TRBV3-1 with TRBJ2-1, with D uncertain. CDR3 length equals 15 residues. Germline CDR1 LGHDT, CDR2 YNNKEL (reference sequence). V lost 0 bases, J lost 2 bases, and 8 bases lay in between. For the CDR3, the DNA is TGTGCCAGCAGCCAAGACCGTATTACCTACAATGAGCAGTTCTTC. Encoded protein: CASSQDRITYNEQFF.

This clonotype was picked up many times. The CDR3 spells CASSLGHSNEQFF. CDR3 in DNA: TGTGCCAGCAGCTTAGGACATTCCAATGAGCAGTTCTTC. The chain couples TRBV7-9 to TRBJ2-1, with D unclear. V shed 1 base and J shed 6 bases, with 7 bases lying between them. CDR3 length equals 13 residues. Germline loops: CDR1 SEHNR, CDR2 FQNEAQ (reference sequence).

This clonotype came up many times. V gene TRBV29-1 combines with J gene TRBJ1-2, with D hard to call. Trimming took off 3 bases at V and 2 bases at J, with 16 bases between the two ends. Germline values: CDR1 SQVTM, CDR2 ANQGSEA. CDR3 length: 15 residues. CDR3 loop: CSVDPKGLFNYGYTF. CDR3 nucleotide sequence: TGCAGCGTTGACCCTAAGGGCCTGTTCAACTATGGCTACACCTTC.

The chain joins TRBV19 to TRBJ1-5, with D perhaps TRBD1 (6 bases). Per germline, CDR1 LNHDA and CDR2 SQIVND (reference sequence). The ends were cut back, 3 bases at V and 6 bases at J, with 12 bases in the middle. The CDR3 contains 14 residues. Here the CDR3 DNA reads TGTGCCAGTAGTATCGGCAGGGGTGGTCAGCCCCAGCATTTT. This sequence encodes CASSIGRGGQPQHF.

This clonotype was seen more than once but under ten times. The rearrangement links TRBV6-1 to TRBJ2-2; 7 positions match TRBD2. The CDR3 runs 14 residues. Germline V CDR1 and CDR2: MNHNS, SASEGT. CDR3 residues: CAAKLAPNTGELFF. The DNA for the CDR3 is TGTGCAGCCAAACTAGCGCCAAACACCGGGGAGCTGTTTTTT.